One and the same sample provided the 19 T cell receptor beta chains below, sequenced in a study of OX40 agonist ivuxolimab in advanced cancers. Libraries were prepared by immunoSEQ multiplex PCR; TCRdb keeps only in-frame clonotypes and omits some of them. The repertoire includes roughly 34,000 clones, 74% of them detected once, and around 21% sits in the top ten. The starting material was CD4+ or CD8+ T cells sorted from blood, obtained in a trial of the OX40 agonist ivuxolimab. Receptor source: an adult with an advanced solid tumor such as melanoma, head and neck, liver or kidney cancer.

This clone turned up a few times. The chain links TRBV30 to TRBJ2-6, with D perhaps matching TRBD2 (7 bases). CDR1 and CDR2 from the germline V gene are GTSNPN and SVGIG (reference sequence). The germline V and J ends were trimmed by 3 bases and 1 base, with 19 bases remaining between them. This CDR3 is 18 amino acids long. The CDR3 sequence: CAWRLRTGRVSGANVLTF. CDR3 nucleotides: TGTGCCTGGAGACTGAGAACAGGGAGGGTGTCTGGGGCCAACGTCCTGACTTTC.

The chain is built from TRBV10-2 and TRBJ2-2; D possibly corresponds to TRBD1 (6 bases). The germline V gene encodes CDR1 WSHSY and CDR2 SAAADI. The CDR3 is made up of 18 amino acids. Trimming took 6 bases from V and 0 from J, leaving 20 bases between them. This CDR3 reads CASSLPPPGTPNTGELFF. In DNA form, the CDR3 reads TGCGCCAGCAGCCTACCTCCACCGGGGACACCGAACACCGGGGAGCTGTTTTTT.

The V call is TRBV21-1, the J call TRBJ2-3. TRBV21-1 is given as a pseudogene. The CDR3 is 17 amino acids. The chain's CDR3 is CASSKARSGGDTDTQYF. The CDR3 bases are TGTGCCAGCAGCAAAGCCCGATCAGGGGGGGACACAGATACGCAGTATTTT.

The chain has TRBV5-5 and TRBJ1-1; D gene ambiguous. Looked up from germline, CDR1 is SGHKS and CDR2 is YYEKEE (reference sequence). V was trimmed by 2 bases and J by 6 bases, leaving 14 bases between them. The CDR3 extends over 14 amino acids. The CDR3 sequence: CASSFGGILPEAFF. The CDR3 nucleotides are TGTGCCAGCAGCTTCGGAGGGATTTTACCTGAAGCTTTCTTT.

The chain uses TRBV7-3 and TRBJ2-3; maybe TRBD1 (6 bases). CDR1 is SGHTA and CDR2 is FQGTGA in the germline V gene. The V end lost 1 base, the J end lost 3 bases, and 14 bases lay between the germline ends. This CDR3 has 16 residues. CDR3: CASSLMVQGQTDTQYF. In DNA form, the CDR3 reads TGTGCCAGCAGCTTAATGGTACAGGGTCAAACAGATACGCAGTATTTT.

J is TRBJ2-4 and V is TRBV29-1, with 9 nucleotides matching TRBD1. The CDR3 runs to 14 residues. Germline V lookup: CDR1 SQVTM, CDR2 ANQGSEA. V lost 6 bases, J lost 6 bases, and 9 bases stayed unmatched. The CDR3 bases are TGCAGCGTCGGACAGGGGTTTGAGGGAAACATTCAGTACTTC. Translating it yields CSVGQGFEGNIQYF.

The V gene is TRBV5-1, the J gene TRBJ1-2; 10 bases agree with TRBD1. CDR3 length equals 17 residues. Germline CDR1 reads SGHRS; CDR2 reads YFSETQ. J lost 0 bases, V lost 0 bases, and 5 bases had no gene match. CDR3 nucleotides: TGCGCCAGCAGCTTGGGGACAGGGGGGTTCTCTAACTATGGCTACACCTTC. Its protein is CASSLGTGGFSNYGYTF.

J is TRBJ2-4 and V is TRBV28; the match to TRBD2 covers 7 bases. This CDR3 has 17 residues. V was clipped by 8 bases and J by 1 base; unmatched bases: 14. The germline gives CDR1 MDHEN, CDR2 SYDVKM. This chain's CDR3 is CASSSPGLRMAKNIQYF. The CDR3 nucleotides are TGTGCCAGCTCCAGCCCGGGACTAAGGATGGCCAAAAACATTCAGTACTTC.

The chain carries TRBV7-6 and TRBJ2-3; 11 positions agree with TRBD2. The CDR3 loop spans 18 amino acids. V was pared by 2 bases and J by 7 bases, with 14 bases of the junction left unmatched. Germline V gene lookup returns CDR1 SGHVS and CDR2 FNYEAQ. CDR3 DNA: TGTGCCAGCAGCTTACTACTAGCGGGGGTCAACTCCCCCTATACGCAGTATTTT. This codes for CASSLLLAGVNSPYTQYF.

This chain joins TRBV6-1 and TRBJ1-5; D not resolved. Germline V gives CDR1 MNHNS, CDR2 SASEGT. This CDR3 is 20 amino acids long. V lost 1 base and J lost 2, with 24 bases in between. CDR3 in amino acids: CASSEGAGNRLRSGNQPQHF. Written as DNA, the CDR3 is TGTGCCAGCAGTGAAGGAGCCGGGAACCGCCTGCGATCGGGCAATCAGCCCCAGCATTTT.

This chain joins TRBV6-1 and TRBJ1-1; unclear D gene. The V gene's germline CDR1 is MNHNS and CDR2 SASEGT. With 9 bases removed from V and 1 base from J, the gap between germline ends came to 12 bases. This CDR3 has 13 amino acids. This CDR3 reads CASILVGNTEAFF. Here the CDR3 DNA reads TGTGCCAGTATTTTGGTAGGGAACACTGAAGCTTTCTTT.

V usage is TRBV7-8 and J usage is TRBJ1-1; D may be TRBD1 (6 bases). Germline assignment: CDR1 SGHVS and CDR2 FQNEAQ. The CDR3 sequence is 15 residues long. V was clipped by 4 bases and J by 1 base, with 13 bases between them. As DNA, the CDR3 is TGTGCCAGCAGCTCTGGGGGGACACGGAACACTGAAGCTTTCTTT. It encodes CASSSGGTRNTEAFF.

This clone occurred once. The CDR3 nucleotides read TGTGCCATCAGTGAGTCACACAGGGTTAGCACAGATACGCAGTATTTT. Its translation: CAISESHRVSTDTQYF. This chain joins TRBV10-3 and TRBJ2-3; perhaps TRBD1 as D (6 bases). Per germline, CDR1 ENHRY and CDR2 SYGVKD. The CDR3 contains 16 residues. Trimming took 0 bases from V and 0 from J, leaving 10 bases between them.

V usage is TRBV29-1 and J usage is TRBJ1-2; a possible D gene is TRBD1 (5 bases). CDR1 and CDR2 (germline): SQVTM, ANQGSEA. The CDR3 is 14 amino acids. Trimming left V 7 bases short and J 0 bases short, with 15 bases between. The CDR3 spells CSGGGLESNYGYTF. The CDR3 DNA is TGCAGCGGGGGCGGACTTGAATCTAACTATGGCTACACCTTC.

This clone was recorded a few times. The J gene is TRBJ2-7, the V gene TRBV29-1; weak D call: TRBD2 (6 bases). Deletions cut 4 bases from V and 1 base from J, with 32 bases between. The CDR3 consists of 20 residues. Germline lookup yields CDR1 SQVTM and CDR2 ANQGSEA. CDR3 in amino acids: CSVAWRRESQFQGRSYEQYV. CDR3 nucleotide sequence: TGCAGCGTTGCCTGGAGGAGGGAGTCCCAATTTCAGGGCCGATCCTACGAGCAGTACGTC.

The rearrangement uses TRBV28 and TRBJ1-6; perhaps TRBD1 as D (6 bases). The ends were cut back, 3 bases at V and 7 bases at J, with 16 bases in the middle. CDR3 size: 16 residues. Germline V gene lookup returns CDR1 MDHEN and CDR2 SYDVKM. CDR3: CASSLPQRGANSPLHF. CDR3 coding DNA: TGTGCCAGCAGTTTGCCCCAGCGGGGGGCAAATTCACCCCTCCACTTT.

This clone has more than one count but fewer than ten. This chain links TRBV7-9 with TRBJ1-6; D unresolved. V was clipped by 8 bases and J by 5 bases, with 7 bases between them. This CDR3 has 12 amino acids. The V gene's germline CDR1 is SEHNR and CDR2 FQNEAQ (reference sequence). The CDR3 here is CASRRDNSPLHF. The CDR3, as DNA: TGTGCCAGCCGTAGGGATAATTCACCCCTCCACTTT.

This clone was counted only a few times. The chain combines TRBV5-1 with TRBJ1-2; possible D gene TRBD1, 6 bases. Trimming shortened V by 2 bases and J by 4 bases, and 9 bases separated the two germline ends. This CDR3 is built from 13 residues. The germline V gene has CDR1 SGHRS and CDR2 YFSETQ. This CDR3 reads CASSFTGIYGYTF. CDR3 nucleotides: TGCGCCAGCAGCTTCACAGGGATCTATGGCTACACCTTC.

The V and J genes are TRBV11-2 and TRBJ1-1; no clear D. CDR3 length equals 15 residues. Trimming pared 3 bases from V and 0 bases from J, leaving 11 bases between. Germline CDR1 reads SGHAT; CDR2 reads FQNNGV. The DNA of the CDR3 is TGTGCCAGCAGCTTCTCAGGAACCATGAACACTGAAGCTTTCTTT. This translates into CASSFSGTMNTEAFF.